One sample yielded the 5 T cell receptor beta chains listed below, sequenced in a study of cytomegalovirus exposure and HLA in healthy donors. A multiplex PCR was run with 60 Vbeta primers and 13 Jbeta primers. The method was immunoSEQ multiplex PCR; TCRdb's version includes in-frame clones alone and lacks a portion of them. The sample comprises roughly 160,000 clones, 71% of which are singletons, and about 1.6% rests with the top ten. Material: PBMCs. Receptor source: a girl aged 10-17 years in good health and CMV-seronegative.

The chain links TRBV5-1 to TRBJ2-1, with 8 bases identical to TRBD2. Germline V gene sequence: CDR1 SGHRS, CDR2 YFSETQ. This CDR3 contains 16 residues. The V gene end was trimmed by 3 bases and the J gene end by 1 base; junction bases not matched to a gene: 6. The CDR3 nucleotides read TGCGCCAGCAGCTCACAGGGCGGGGGGTCCTACAATGAGCAGTTCTTC. Protein: CASSSQGGGSYNEQFF.

The rearrangement joins TRBV25-1 to TRBJ1-2; no clear D gene. Germline assignment: CDR1 MGHDK and CDR2 SYGVNS. V gave up 2 bases and J gave up 1 base, with 5 bases separating them. This CDR3 contains 13 residues. CDR3: CASSEVSNYGYTF. The CDR3 region has the DNA TGTGCCAGCAGTGAAGTCAGTAACTATGGCTACACCTTC.

CDR3 DNA sequence: TGCAGCGCCGGTCCAGAGGGGGCGGCGGATACGCAGTATTTT. As protein: CSAGPEGAADTQYF. V gene TRBV29-1 combines with J gene TRBJ2-3; 7 bases match TRBD1. The CDR3 is 14 residues long. Germline V CDR1 and CDR2: SQVTM, ANQGSEA. V was pared by 7 bases and J by 6 bases, with 13 bases of the junction left unmatched.

The chain combines TRBV5-1 with TRBJ2-1; D not certain. CDR1 and CDR2 (germline): SGHRS, YFSETQ. This CDR3 contains 15 residues. V dropped 6 bases and J dropped 0 bases, with 13 bases sitting between them. CDR3 amino acids: CASTPTASSYNEQFF. The CDR3 DNA reads TGCGCCAGCACCCCGACTGCAAGCTCCTACAATGAGCAGTTCTTC.

This rearrangement joins TRBV7-3 to TRBJ1-3; tentatively, D is TRBD1 (5 bases). Germline V gene data show CDR1 as SGHTA and CDR2 as FQGTGA. The V gene lost 5 bases and the J gene lost 1 base, with 12 bases spanning the gap. The CDR3 covers 15 residues. Here the CDR3 DNA reads TGTGCCAGCAGCCCATCCGGGGGGTCTGGAAACACCATATATTTT. It yields the protein CASSPSGGSGNTIYF. The variable domain in full, with the rest retrieved from reference TRBV7-3 and TRBJ1-3, is GAGVSQTPSNKVTEKGKYVELRCDPISGHTALYWYRQSLGQGPEFLIYFQGTGAADDSGLPNDRFFAVRPEGSVSTLKIQRTERGDSAVYLCASSPSGGSGNTIYFGEGSWLTVV.